A selection of T cell receptor beta chains follows, all from one sample in a study of blood T cell repertoires in COVID-19. The method was immunoSEQ multiplex PCR; TCRdb's version includes in-frame clones alone and lacks a portion of them. The sample records some 120,000 clones, around 88% being singletons. The material sequenced was peripheral blood. The receptors stem from a woman between 50 and 59 years old who had recovered from COVID-19. Each CDR3 is given with its conserved first and last residue.

TRBV9	TRBJ2-1	12	CASSFTGVEQFF
TRBV14	TRBJ2-7	19	CASSPLGLAGAHGPYEQYF
TRBV19	TRBJ1-1	15	CASSHAGFPNTEAFF
TRBV7-9	TRBJ1-1	14	CASSLLQKNTEAFF
TRBV5-6	TRBJ1-3	17	CASSLDRGSSSGNTIYF
TRBV7-9	TRBJ2-1	15	CASSGTGGTAHEQFF
TRBV7-6	TRBJ2-5	18	CASSYKRLAGTLGETQYF
TRBV11-3	TRBJ2-3	16	CASSHGRRGVGDTQYF
TRBV15	TRBJ1-1	13	CATSRVGQGYLLF
TRBV28	TRBJ2-7	13	CASSTRGRYEQYF
TRBV7-3	TRBJ1-2	13	CASSLGTASDYTF
TRBV11-2	TRBJ1-1	17	CASSLFLSQRSNTEAFF
TRBV21-1	TRBJ2-5	16	CASSISPARDQETQYF
TRBV27	TRBJ1-1	14	CASSRPGQGMEAFF
TRBV24-1	TRBJ2-1	12	CATSDAGVAKFF
TRBV24-1	TRBJ2-2	14	CATSATGAAGELFF
TRBV18	TRBJ2-5	15	CASSAEVGGQETQYF
TRBV27	TRBJ1-1	16	CASRDWDRGMNTEAFF
TRBV7-9	TRBJ2-5	14	CASSLIAGGETQYF
TRBV9	TRBJ1-3	18	CASSPSRQGTLSGNTIYF
TRBV3-1/TRBV3-2	TRBJ2-7	16	CASSQDLRGRAYEQYF
TRBV11-2	TRBJ1-2	16	CASSLTVQGGRNGYTF
TRBV18	TRBJ2-1	16	CASSPSFLAGENEQFF
TRBV18	TRBJ1-2	13	CASSLTGSDGYTF